A single sample gave rise to the 25 T cell receptor beta chains below, sequenced in a study of blood T cell repertoires in COVID-19. Here immunoSEQ multiplex PCR was the method, and the copy in TCRdb shows in-frame clones only, minus some. The profile shows roughly 79,000 clones, 80% of them singletons. The sequencing input was peripheral blood. The receptors were sampled from a man aged 55 to 69 with active or convalescent COVID-19.

The chain has TRBV10-3 and TRBJ2-2; 8 bases align to TRBD1. J lost 5 bases, V lost 5 bases, and 4 bases had no gene match. The CDR3 has 14 residues. Germline CDR1 ENHRY, CDR2 SYGVKD. CDR3 sequence reads: CAISRDRNTGELFF. The CDR3, as DNA: TGTGCCATCAGTCGGGACAGGAATACCGGGGAGCTGTTTTTT.

This chain uses TRBV7-2 with TRBJ1-6; 8 positions match TRBD1. The V gene's germline CDR1 is SGHTA and CDR2 FQGNSA. The CDR3 extends over 14 amino acids. With V trimmed by 5 bases and J by 8 bases, 5 bases remained unmatched. CDR3 nucleotide sequence: TGTGCCAGCAGCCCCTGGGACAGGTATTCACCCCTCCACTTT. Translation: CASSPWDRYSPLHF.

The chain recombines TRBV5-1 with TRBJ1-2; D gene unclear. Trimming left V 6 bases short and J 8 bases short, with 14 bases between. The germline gives CDR1 SGHRS, CDR2 YFSETQ. The CDR3 loop spans 12 amino acids. The CDR3 loop reads CASIGEGGGYTF. The CDR3 DNA sequence: TGCGCCAGCATCGGCGAGGGAGGGGGCTACACCTTC. The full variable domain, with the rest looked up from reference TRBV5-1 and TRBJ1-2, is KAGVTQTPRYLIKTRGQQVTLSCSPISGHRSVSWYQQTPGQGLQFLFEYFSETQRNKGNFPGRFSGRQFSNSRSEMNVSTLELGDSALYLCASIGEGGGYTFGSGTRLTVV.

This chain uses TRBV3-1 (or the pseudogene TRBV3-2) with TRBJ2-5; 7 nucleotides match TRBD1. The CDR3 totals 16 residues. Germline V gene sequence: CDR1 LGHDT, CDR2 YNNKEL (reference sequence). The V and J ends lost 4 bases and 4 bases, in that order; junction bases with no gene match: 12. The CDR3, as DNA: TGTGCCAGCAGCCCTTCCCGACAGGGTTGGGGAGAGACCCAGTACTTC. Its protein is CASSPSRQGWGETQYF.

The chain joins TRBV6-5 to TRBJ1-1, with D perhaps TRBD1 (5 bases). This CDR3 region has 15 residues. Germline V lookup: CDR1 MNHEY, CDR2 SVGAGI. Trimming left V 0 bases short and J 2 bases short, with 10 bases between. The CDR3 DNA sequence: TGTGCCAGCAGTTACTCGTGGAGGGGTAACACTGAAGCTTTCTTT. Translating it yields CASSYSWRGNTEAFF.

CDR3 in DNA: TGTGCCAGCGGAGGGGACAGCCCTAACTATGGCTACACCTTC. Amino acids: CASGGDSPNYGYTF. The rearrangement joins TRBV9 to TRBJ1-2; 7 bases match TRBD1. This CDR3 spans 14 amino acids. J was trimmed by 0 bases and V by 7 bases; bases with no gene match: 6. Germline lookup yields CDR1 SGDLS and CDR2 YYNGEE.

The V and J genes are TRBV5-4 and TRBJ2-6; TRBD1 agrees at 7 bases. Germline trimming cut 1 base from V and 5 bases from J; bases unmatched to any gene: 3. The length of the CDR3 is 15 residues. From germline, CDR1 is SGHNT and CDR2 YYREEE (reference sequence). The CDR3 spells CASSLRGGRANVLTF. The CDR3 DNA sequence: TGTGCCAGCAGCTTGAGAGGGGGCAGGGCCAACGTCCTGACTTTC.

The chain joins TRBV4-2 to TRBJ2-7; 13 positions agree with TRBD2. CDR3 length equals 16 residues. With 1 base clipped from V and 6 bases from J, the junction kept 6 bases outside the gene matches. Germline values: CDR1 LGHNA, CDR2 YNFKEQ. The CDR3 nucleotides are TGTGCCAGCAGCCAAGTTACTAGCGGGGGGGCCTCCGAGCAGTACTTC. It is translated as CASSQVTSGGASEQYF.

The V gene is TRBV15, the J gene TRBJ1-5, with no clear D. Trimming shortened V by 0 bases and J by 8 bases, and 5 bases separated the two germline ends. This CDR3 has 12 amino acids. Germline-derived CDR1 and CDR2 are LNHNV and YYDKDF (reference sequence). CDR3 sequence reads: CATSRDPEPQHF. The DNA of the CDR3 is TGTGCCACCAGCAGAGATCCGGAGCCCCAGCATTTT. Together with reference TRBV15 and TRBJ1-5, the CDR3 gives the full variable domain: DAMVIQNPRYQVTQFGKPVTLSCSQTLNHNVMYWYQQKSSQAPKLLFHYYDKDFNNEADTPDNFQSRRPNTSFCFLDIRSPGLGDTAMYLCATSRDPEPQHFGDGTRLSIL.

The chain combines TRBV11-2 with TRBJ2-7; D unresolved. CDR1 SGHAT and CDR2 FQNNGV come from the germline V gene. V was cut by 4 bases and J by 0 bases, with 10 bases left in between. This CDR3 is 14 amino acids long. DNA for the CDR3: TGTGCCAGCAGCTCAGGATTCAGCTCCTACGAGCAGTACTTC. It is translated as CASSSGFSSYEQYF.

The V gene is TRBV19, the J gene TRBJ2-2; unclear D gene. The germline V gene encodes CDR1 LNHDA and CDR2 SQIVND (reference sequence). Trimming took 7 bases from V and 1 from J, leaving 16 bases between them. The CDR3 consists of 16 residues. The CDR3 DNA reads TGTGCCAGTAATACACCGCTGGGCGAGAACACCGGGGAGCTGTTTTTT. As protein: CASNTPLGENTGELFF.

This chain links TRBV6-2 or TRBV6-3 with TRBJ1-2, with D hard to call. The CDR3 spans 13 residues. Trimming removed 4 bases from V and 3 bases from J, with 9 bases in between. Germline V gene data show CDR1 as MNHEY and CDR2 as SVGEGT. The CDR3 sequence is CASSLKGDYGYTF. CDR3 bases: TGTGCCAGCAGTTTGAAGGGAGACTATGGCTACACCTTC.

The CDR3 region has the DNA TGTGCCAGCAGTTACTCGATGGCATCTCCCGGGGAGCTGTTTTTT. The encoded protein is CASSYSMASPGELFF. This chain connects TRBV6-6 to TRBJ2-2, with D unresolved. Germline V gives CDR1 MNHNY, CDR2 SVGAGI (reference sequence). V was pared by 0 bases and J by 6 bases, with 11 bases between. The CDR3 has 15 residues.

The V call is TRBV11-3, the J call TRBJ2-2, with 7 bases aligning to TRBD1. Germline trimming cut 4 bases from V and 0 bases from J; bases unmatched to any gene: 2. CDR1 SGHNT and CDR2 YENEEA come from the germline V gene. The CDR3 consists of 15 residues. The CDR3 region has the DNA TGTGCCAGCAGCTCCGGGACAGCGAACACCGGGGAGCTGTTTTTT. It encodes CASSSGTANTGELFF.

The chain joins TRBV30 to TRBJ1-2; D is ambiguous. The CDR3 is 12 residues long. CDR1 is GTSNPN, CDR2 SVGIG, per germline (reference sequence). The V end lost 0 bases, the J end lost 8 bases, and 10 bases lay between the germline ends. For the CDR3, the DNA is TGTGCCTGGAGTGTTGGGAGAACGGGCTACACCTTC. This encodes CAWSVGRTGYTF.

This sequence joins TRBV10-3 and TRBJ1-1; a possible D gene is TRBD1 (6 bases). The CDR3 has 14 residues. In germline, CDR1 is ENHRY, CDR2 SYGVKD. V gave up 7 bases and J gave up 2 bases, with 14 bases separating them. The CDR3 is CAINRGNGNTEAFF. The CDR3 DNA follows: TGTGCCATCAATAGGGGGAATGGTAACACTGAAGCTTTCTTT.

The CDR3 here is CASTDNYEQYF. The CDR3 region has the DNA TGCGCCAGTACTGACAATTACGAGCAGTACTTC. The gene calls are TRBV5-1 and TRBJ2-7; D is unclear. Between the trimmed V and J ends, which lost 8 bases and 4 bases, there was a span of 10 bases. This CDR3 has 11 amino acids. Germline V lookup: CDR1 SGHRS, CDR2 YFSETQ.

This chain joins TRBV19 and TRBJ2-5, with 7 bases identical to TRBD1. The junction had 16 bases not matched to a gene; V was cut back by 6 bases and J by 3 bases. Germline V lookup: CDR1 LNHDA, CDR2 SQIVND (reference sequence). This CDR3 has 17 residues. CDR3 protein: CASSNRGAQGRKETQYF. CDR3 DNA: TGTGCCAGTAGCAACCGCGGCGCACAGGGGCGGAAAGAGACCCAGTACTTC.

This clone appeared a single time. The chain is built from TRBV28 and TRBJ2-7; 7 bases map to TRBD1. Germline CDR1 reads MDHEN; CDR2 reads SYDVKM. This CDR3 region has 14 residues. With 8 bases clipped from V and 2 bases from J, the junction kept 9 bases outside the gene matches. The CDR3 spells CASQQPGQTYEQYF. The CDR3 nucleotides read TGTGCCAGCCAACAACCGGGACAGACCTACGAGCAGTACTTC.

CDR3 amino acids: CSVEDLAGRQETQYF. CDR3 coding DNA: TGCAGCGTTGAAGATCTGGCAGGTCGCCAAGAGACCCAGTACTTC. The chain uses TRBV29-1 and TRBJ2-5; D not resolved. Germline values: CDR1 SQVTM, CDR2 ANQGSEA. This CDR3 has 15 residues. V was clipped by 0 bases and J by 1 base, with 12 bases between them. The full variable domain, in which reference TRBV29-1 and TRBJ2-5 provide the parts outside the CDR3, is SAVISQKPSRDICQRGTSLTIQCQVDSQVTMMFWYRQQPGQSLTLIATANQGSEATYESGFVIDKFPISRPNLTFSTLTVSNMSPEDSSIYLCSVEDLAGRQETQYFGPGTRLLVL.

CDR3 sequence reads: CASSKALAGGLNEQFF. The DNA for the CDR3 is TGTGCCAGCAGCAAAGCGCTAGCGGGGGGGCTGAATGAGCAGTTCTTC. The rearrangement joins TRBV21-1 to TRBJ2-1; TRBD2, as called in the table, went unchecked against the DNA. TRBV21-1 is a recognized pseudogene. The CDR3 has 16 residues.

This clone is a singleton in its sample. The chain recombines TRBV5-5 with TRBJ1-6; 9 nucleotides align to TRBD1. V shed 4 bases and J 0 bases; nucleotides not matched to a gene: 8. Germline values: CDR1 SGHKS, CDR2 YYEKEE (reference sequence). The CDR3 is made up of 18 amino acids. The CDR3 sequence is CASSPPDRGISYNSPLHF. CDR3 bases: TGTGCCAGCAGCCCCCCTGACAGGGGGATCTCCTATAATTCACCCCTCCACTTT.

The V call is TRBV10-2, the J call TRBJ2-3, with TRBD2 as a possible D gene (7 bases). The CDR3 runs 16 residues. V dropped 3 bases and J dropped 4 bases, with 17 bases sitting between them. From germline, CDR1 is WSHSY and CDR2 SAAADI. The CDR3, as DNA: TGCGCCAGCAGTGATCCGAGGGGGGGAGCTGCAGATACGCAGTATTTT. This gives the protein CASSDPRGGAADTQYF.

This clone was seen only once. The gene calls are TRBV25-1 and TRBJ2-4, with a tentative D call TRBD1 (6 bases). Germline V gene data show CDR1 as MGHDK and CDR2 as SYGVNS. The CDR3 has 15 amino acids. V dropped 5 bases and J dropped 0 bases, with 11 bases sitting between them. CDR3 DNA: TGTGCCAGCAGTCCGGGACATATAGCCAAAAACATTCAGTACTTC. Amino acid sequence: CASSPGHIAKNIQYF.

Here the CDR3 reads CASSSYRGRENIQYF. The CDR3 coding sequence is TGTGCCAGCAGTTCGTACAGGGGGAGGGAGAACATTCAGTACTTC. The chain uses TRBV27 and TRBJ2-4; perhaps TRBD1 as D (8 bases). The germline V and J ends were trimmed by 4 bases and 7 bases, with 17 bases remaining between them. CDR1 and CDR2 from the germline V gene are MNHEY and SMNVEV (reference sequence). The CDR3 contains 15 residues.